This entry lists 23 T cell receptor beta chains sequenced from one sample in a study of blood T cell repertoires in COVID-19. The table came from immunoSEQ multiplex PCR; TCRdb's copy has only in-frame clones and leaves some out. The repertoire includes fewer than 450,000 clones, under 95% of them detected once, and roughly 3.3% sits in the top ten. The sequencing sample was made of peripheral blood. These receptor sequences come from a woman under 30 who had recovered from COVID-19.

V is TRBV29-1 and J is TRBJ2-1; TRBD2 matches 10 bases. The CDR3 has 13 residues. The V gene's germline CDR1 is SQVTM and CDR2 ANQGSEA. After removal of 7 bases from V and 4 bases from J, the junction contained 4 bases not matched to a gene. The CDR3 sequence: CSGTSGAYNEQFF. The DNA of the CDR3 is TGCAGCGGGACTAGCGGAGCGTACAATGAGCAGTTCTTC.

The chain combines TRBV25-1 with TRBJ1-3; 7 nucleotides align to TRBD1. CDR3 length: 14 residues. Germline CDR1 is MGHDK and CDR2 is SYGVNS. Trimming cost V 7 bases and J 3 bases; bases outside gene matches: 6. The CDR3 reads CASTSTGDGNTIYF. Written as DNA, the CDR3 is TGTGCCAGCACCTCTACAGGGGATGGAAACACCATATATTTT.

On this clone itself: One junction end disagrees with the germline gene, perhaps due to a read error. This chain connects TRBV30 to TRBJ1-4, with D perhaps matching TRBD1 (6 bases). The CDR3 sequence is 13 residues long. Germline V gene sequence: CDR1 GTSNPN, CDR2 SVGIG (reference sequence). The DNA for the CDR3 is TGTGCCTGGACCGGGACAACGAATGAAAAACTGTTTTTT. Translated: CAWTGTTNEKLFF.

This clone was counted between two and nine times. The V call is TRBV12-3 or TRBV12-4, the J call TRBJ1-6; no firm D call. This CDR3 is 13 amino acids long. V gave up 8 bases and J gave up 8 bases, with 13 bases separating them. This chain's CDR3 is CASRPGRDSPLHF. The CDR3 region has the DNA TGTGCCAGCCGTCCCGGGCGGGATTCACCCCTCCACTTT.

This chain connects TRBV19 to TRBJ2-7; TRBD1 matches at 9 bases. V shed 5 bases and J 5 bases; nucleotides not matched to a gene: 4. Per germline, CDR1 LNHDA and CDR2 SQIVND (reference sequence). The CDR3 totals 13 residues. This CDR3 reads CASSQTGGNEQYV. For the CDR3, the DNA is TGTGCCAGTAGTCAGACAGGGGGGAACGAGCAGTACGTC.

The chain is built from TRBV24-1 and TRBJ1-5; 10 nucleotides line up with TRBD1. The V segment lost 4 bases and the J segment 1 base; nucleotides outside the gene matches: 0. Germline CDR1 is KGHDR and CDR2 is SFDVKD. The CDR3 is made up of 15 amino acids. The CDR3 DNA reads TGTGCCACCAGTGAGACAGGGGGCAGCAATCAGCCCCAGCATTTT. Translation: CATSETGGSNQPQHF.

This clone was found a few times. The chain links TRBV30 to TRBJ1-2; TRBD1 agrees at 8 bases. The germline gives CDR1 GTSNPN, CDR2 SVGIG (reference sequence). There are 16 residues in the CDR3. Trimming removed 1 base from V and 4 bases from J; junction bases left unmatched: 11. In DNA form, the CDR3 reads TGTGCCTGGAGTGCGACCCAGGGGGCGGCGGTCTATGGCTACACCTTC. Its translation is CAWSATQGAAVYGYTF.

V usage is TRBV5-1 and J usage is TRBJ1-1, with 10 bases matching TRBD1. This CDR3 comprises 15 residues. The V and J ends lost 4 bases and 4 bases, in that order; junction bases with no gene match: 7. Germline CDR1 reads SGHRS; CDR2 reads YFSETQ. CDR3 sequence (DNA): TGCGCCAGCAGCAACGGGACAGGGGCTGGCACTGAAGCTTTCTTT. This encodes CASSNGTGAGTEAFF.

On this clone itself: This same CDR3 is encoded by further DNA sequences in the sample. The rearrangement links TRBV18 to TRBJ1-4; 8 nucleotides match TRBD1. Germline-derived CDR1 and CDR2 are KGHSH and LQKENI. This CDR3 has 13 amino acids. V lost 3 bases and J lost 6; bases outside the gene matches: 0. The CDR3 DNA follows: TGTGCCAGCTCACCGGACAGGGATGAAAAACTGTTTTTT. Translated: CASSPDRDEKLFF.

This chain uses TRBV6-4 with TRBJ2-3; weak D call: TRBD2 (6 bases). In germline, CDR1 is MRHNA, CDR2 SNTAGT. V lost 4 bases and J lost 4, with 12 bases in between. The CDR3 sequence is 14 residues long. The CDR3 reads CASSATRGSDTQYF. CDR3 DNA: TGTGCCAGCAGTGCGACTAGAGGGTCAGATACGCAGTATTTT.

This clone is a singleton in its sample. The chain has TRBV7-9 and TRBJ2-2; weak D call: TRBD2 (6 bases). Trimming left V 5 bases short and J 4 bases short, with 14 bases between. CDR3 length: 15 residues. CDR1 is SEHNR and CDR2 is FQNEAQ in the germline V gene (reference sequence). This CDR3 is CASSHGQEGTGELFF. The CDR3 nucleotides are TGTGCCAGCAGCCACGGGCAGGAGGGCACCGGGGAGCTGTTTTTT.

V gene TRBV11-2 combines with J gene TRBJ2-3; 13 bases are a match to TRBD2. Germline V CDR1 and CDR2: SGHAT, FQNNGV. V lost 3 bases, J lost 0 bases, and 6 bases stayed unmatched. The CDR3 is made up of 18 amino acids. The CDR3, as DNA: TGTGCCAGCAGCTTCGGGACTAGCGGGATTCGGAGCACAGATACGCAGTATTTT. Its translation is CASSFGTSGIRSTDTQYF.

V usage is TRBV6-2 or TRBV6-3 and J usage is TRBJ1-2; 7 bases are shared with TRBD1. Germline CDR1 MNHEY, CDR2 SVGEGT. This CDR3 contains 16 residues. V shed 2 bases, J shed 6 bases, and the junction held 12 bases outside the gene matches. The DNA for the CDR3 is TGTGCCAGCAGTTACCCTTCTCTTACAGGGGTGGATGGCTACACCTTC. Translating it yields CASSYPSLTGVDGYTF.

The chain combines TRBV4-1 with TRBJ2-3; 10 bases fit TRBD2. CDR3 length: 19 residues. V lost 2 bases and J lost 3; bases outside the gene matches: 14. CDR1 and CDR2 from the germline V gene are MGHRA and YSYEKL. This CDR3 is CASSQSRTGTSELTDTQYF. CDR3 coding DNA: TGCGCCAGCAGCCAAAGCCGAACCGGGACTAGCGAGTTGACAGATACGCAGTATTTT.

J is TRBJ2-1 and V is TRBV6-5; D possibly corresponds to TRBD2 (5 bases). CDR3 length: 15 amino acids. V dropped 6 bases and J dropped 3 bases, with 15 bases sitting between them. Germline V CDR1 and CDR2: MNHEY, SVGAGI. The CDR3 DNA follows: TGTGCCAGCAGACCTGGGAGAGGTTACTACAATGAGCAGTTCTTC. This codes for CASRPGRGYYNEQFF.

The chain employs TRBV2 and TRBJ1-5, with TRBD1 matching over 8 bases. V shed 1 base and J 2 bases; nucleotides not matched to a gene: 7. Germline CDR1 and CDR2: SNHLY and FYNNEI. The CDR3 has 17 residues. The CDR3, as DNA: TGTGCCAGCAGTGAAGGGGACAGGTCGACGGGCAATCAGCCCCAGCATTTT. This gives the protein CASSEGDRSTGNQPQHF.

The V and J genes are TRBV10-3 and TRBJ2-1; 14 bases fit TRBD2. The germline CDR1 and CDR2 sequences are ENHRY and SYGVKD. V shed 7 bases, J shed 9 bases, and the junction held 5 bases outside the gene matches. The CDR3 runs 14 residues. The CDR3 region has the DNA TGTGCCATCATGGGACTAGCGGGAGCTAGTGAGCAGTTCTTC. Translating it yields CAIMGLAGASEQFF.

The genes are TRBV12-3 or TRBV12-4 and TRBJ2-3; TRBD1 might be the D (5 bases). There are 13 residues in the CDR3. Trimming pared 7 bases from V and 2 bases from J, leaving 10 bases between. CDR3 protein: CASTLGHTDTQYF. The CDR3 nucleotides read TGTGCCAGCACCCTCGGACACACAGATACGCAGTATTTT.

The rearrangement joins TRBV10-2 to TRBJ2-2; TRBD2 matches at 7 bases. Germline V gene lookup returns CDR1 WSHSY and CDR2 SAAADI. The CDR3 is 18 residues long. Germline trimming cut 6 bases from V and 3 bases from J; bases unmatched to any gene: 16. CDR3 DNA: TGCGCCAGCAGCCCCTACCGCGGCGGGAGTAGTGACACCGGGGAGCTGTTTTTT. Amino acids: CASSPYRGGSSDTGELFF.

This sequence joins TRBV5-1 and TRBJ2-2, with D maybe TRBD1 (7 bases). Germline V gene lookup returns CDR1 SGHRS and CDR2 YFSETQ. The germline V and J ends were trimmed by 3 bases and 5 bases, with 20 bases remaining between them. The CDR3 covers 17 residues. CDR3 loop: CASSSGRGTVGTGELFF. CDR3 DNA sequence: TGCGCCAGCAGCTCAGGACGCGGGACAGTGGGAACCGGGGAGCTGTTTTTT.

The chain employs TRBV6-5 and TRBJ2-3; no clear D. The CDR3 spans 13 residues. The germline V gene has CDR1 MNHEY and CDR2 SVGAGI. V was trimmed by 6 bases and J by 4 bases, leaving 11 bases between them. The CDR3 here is CASRSSRADTQYF. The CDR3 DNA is TGTGCCAGCAGAAGTTCCCGGGCAGATACGCAGTATTTT.

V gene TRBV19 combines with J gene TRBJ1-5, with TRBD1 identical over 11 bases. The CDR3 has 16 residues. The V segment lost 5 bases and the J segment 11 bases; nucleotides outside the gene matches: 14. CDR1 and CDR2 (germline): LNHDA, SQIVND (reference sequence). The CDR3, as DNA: TGTGCCAGTAGTGAAGAACTGGGACAGGGGGTTTTGTCCCAGCATTTT. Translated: CASSEELGQGVLSQHF.

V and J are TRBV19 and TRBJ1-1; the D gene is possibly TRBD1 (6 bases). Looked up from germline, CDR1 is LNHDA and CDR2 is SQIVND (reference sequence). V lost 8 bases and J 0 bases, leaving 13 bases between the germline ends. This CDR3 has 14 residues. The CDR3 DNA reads TGTGCCAGTGCCCCACAGGGACTGAACACTGAAGCTTTCTTT. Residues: CASAPQGLNTEAFF.